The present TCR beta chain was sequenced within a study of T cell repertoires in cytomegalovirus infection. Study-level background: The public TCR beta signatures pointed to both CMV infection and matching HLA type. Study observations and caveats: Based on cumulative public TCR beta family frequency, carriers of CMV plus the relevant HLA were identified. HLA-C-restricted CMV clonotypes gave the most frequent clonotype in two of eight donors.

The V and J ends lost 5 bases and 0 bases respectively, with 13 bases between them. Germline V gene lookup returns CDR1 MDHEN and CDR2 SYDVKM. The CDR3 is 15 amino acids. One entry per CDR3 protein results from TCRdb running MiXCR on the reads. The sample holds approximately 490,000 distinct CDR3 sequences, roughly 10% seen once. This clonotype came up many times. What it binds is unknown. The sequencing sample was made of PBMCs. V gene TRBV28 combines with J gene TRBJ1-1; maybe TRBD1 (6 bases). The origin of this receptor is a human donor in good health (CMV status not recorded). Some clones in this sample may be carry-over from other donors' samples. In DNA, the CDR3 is TGTGCCAGCAGTACATACAGGGTTATGAACACTGAAGCTTTCTTT. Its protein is CASSTYRVMNTEAFF.